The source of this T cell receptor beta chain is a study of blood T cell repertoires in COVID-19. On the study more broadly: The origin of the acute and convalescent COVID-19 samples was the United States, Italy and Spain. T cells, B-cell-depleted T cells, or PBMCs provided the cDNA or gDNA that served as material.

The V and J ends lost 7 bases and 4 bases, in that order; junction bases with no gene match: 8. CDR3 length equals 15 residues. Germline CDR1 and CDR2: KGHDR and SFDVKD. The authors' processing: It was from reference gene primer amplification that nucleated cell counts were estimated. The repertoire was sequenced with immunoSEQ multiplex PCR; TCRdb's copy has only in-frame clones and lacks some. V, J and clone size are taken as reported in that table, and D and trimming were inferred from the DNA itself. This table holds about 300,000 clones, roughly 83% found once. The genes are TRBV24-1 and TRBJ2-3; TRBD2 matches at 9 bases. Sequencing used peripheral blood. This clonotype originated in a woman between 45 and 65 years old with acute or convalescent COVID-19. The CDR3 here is CATRSGGRESDTQYF. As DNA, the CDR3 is TGTGCCACCAGGAGTGGCGGGAGGGAGTCAGATACGCAGTATTTT.